This T cell receptor beta chain derives from a study of blood T cells in healthy people across ages. Study-level results: Researchers deemed the diversity estimates from one million T cells underestimates. CMV status of donors was unknown, possibly confounding expanded clonotype changes.

Primers used in a second PCR of about 6 to 11 cycles were a sample-barcoded 5' primer and a J-beta primer mix. TCRdb used MiXCR to reprocess the 5' RACE reads, holding one entry per CDR3 protein. Of around 520,000 distinct CDR3 sequences in the sample, approximately 26% are singletons; the top ten hold 3% to 4%. The CDR3 is 12 residues long. From germline, CDR1 is SGHAT and CDR2 FQNNGV. Deletions cut 0 bases from V and 5 bases from J, with 4 bases between. Researchers collected roughly 10 milliliters of peripheral blood from every single donor. This clonotype was seen only a few times. Its cognate antigen is unknown. This sample also belongs to another study, concerning T cells of mothers and their children. From that report: All extracted RNA went into cDNA synthesis, about 1.4 ug per 15 ul.

The sequence derives from a boy between 2 and 10 years old in good health. The sample consisted of blood. The rearrangement uses TRBV11-2 and TRBJ1-2; no clear D. The CDR3 coding sequence is TGTGCCAGCAGCTTAGAGGTGTATGGCTACACCTTC. Protein product: CASSLEVYGYTF.